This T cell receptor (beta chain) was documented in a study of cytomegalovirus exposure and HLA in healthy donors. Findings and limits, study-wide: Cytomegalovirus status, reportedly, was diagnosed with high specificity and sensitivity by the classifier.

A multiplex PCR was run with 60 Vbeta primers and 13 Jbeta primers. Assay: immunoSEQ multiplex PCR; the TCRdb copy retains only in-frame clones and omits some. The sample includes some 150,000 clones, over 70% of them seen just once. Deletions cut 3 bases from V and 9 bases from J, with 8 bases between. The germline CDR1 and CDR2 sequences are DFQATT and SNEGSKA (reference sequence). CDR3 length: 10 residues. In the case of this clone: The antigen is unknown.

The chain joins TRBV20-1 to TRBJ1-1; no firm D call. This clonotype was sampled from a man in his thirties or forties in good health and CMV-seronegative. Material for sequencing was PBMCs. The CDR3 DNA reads TGCAGTGCTAGGGGCCACCAAGCTTTCTTT. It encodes CSARGHQAFF.